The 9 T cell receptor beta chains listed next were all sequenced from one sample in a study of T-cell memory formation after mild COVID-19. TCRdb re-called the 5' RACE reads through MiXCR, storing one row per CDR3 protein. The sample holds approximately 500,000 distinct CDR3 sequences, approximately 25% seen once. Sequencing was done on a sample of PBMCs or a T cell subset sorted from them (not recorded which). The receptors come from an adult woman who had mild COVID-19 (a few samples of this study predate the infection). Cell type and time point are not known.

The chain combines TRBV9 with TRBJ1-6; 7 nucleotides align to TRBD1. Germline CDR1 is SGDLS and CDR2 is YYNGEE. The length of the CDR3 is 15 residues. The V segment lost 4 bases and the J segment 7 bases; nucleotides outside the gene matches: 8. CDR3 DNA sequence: TGTGCCAGCAGCCCACGGACAGGAGTAAATTCACCCCTCCACTTT. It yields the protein CASSPRTGVNSPLHF.

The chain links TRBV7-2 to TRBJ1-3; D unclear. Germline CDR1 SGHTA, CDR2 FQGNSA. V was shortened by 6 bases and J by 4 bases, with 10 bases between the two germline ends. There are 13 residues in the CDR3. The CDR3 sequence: CASSSTQGNTIYF. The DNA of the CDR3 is TGTGCCAGCAGTTCTACCCAGGGAAACACCATATATTTT.

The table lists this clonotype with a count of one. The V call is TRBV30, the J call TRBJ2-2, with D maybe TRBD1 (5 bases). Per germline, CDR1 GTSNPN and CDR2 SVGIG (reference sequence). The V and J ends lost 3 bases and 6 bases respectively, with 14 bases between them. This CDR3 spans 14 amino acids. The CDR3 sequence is CAWRGQGSAGELFF. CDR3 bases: TGTGCCTGGAGAGGGCAGGGATCCGCCGGGGAGCTGTTTTTT.

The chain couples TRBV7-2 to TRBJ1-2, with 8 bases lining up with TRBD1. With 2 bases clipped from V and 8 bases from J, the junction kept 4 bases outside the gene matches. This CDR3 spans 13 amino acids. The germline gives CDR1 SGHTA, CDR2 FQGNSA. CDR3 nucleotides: TGTGCCAGCAGCTTATCACAGGGGGGCGGCTACACCTTC. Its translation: CASSLSQGGGYTF.

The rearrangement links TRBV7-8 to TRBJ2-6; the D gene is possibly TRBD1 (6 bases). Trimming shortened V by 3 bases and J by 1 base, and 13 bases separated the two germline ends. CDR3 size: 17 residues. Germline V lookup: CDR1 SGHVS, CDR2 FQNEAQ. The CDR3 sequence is CASSFESRGSGANVLTF. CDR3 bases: TGTGCCAGCAGCTTTGAGTCCAGGGGATCTGGGGCCAACGTCCTGACTTTC. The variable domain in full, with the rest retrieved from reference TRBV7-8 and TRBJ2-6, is GAGVSQSPRYKVAKRGQDVALRCDPISGHVSLFWYQQALGQGPEFLTYFQNEAQLDKSGLPSDRFFAERPEGSVSTLKIQRTQQEDSAVYLCASSFESRGSGANVLTFGAGSRLTVL.

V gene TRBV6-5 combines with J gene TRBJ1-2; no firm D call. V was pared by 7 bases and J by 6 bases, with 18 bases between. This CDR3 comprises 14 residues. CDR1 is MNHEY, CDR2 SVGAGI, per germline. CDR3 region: CASIQLGASHGYTF. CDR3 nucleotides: TGTGCCAGCATCCAGTTGGGAGCATCACATGGCTACACCTTC.

The CDR3 is CASSPRTVTYEQYF. CDR3 bases: TGTGCCAGCAGTCCAAGGACCGTCACCTACGAGCAGTACTTC. The genes are TRBV27 and TRBJ2-7; no reliable D call. The V and J ends lost 5 bases and 2 bases respectively, with 13 bases between them. Germline lookup yields CDR1 MNHEY and CDR2 SMNVEV (reference sequence). There are 14 residues in the CDR3.

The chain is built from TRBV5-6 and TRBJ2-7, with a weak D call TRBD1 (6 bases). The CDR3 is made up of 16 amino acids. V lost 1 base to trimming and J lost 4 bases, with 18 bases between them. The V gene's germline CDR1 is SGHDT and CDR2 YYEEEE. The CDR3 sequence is CASSLSWGQGLYEQYF. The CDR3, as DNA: TGTGCCAGCAGCTTGAGTTGGGGGCAAGGCTTGTACGAGCAGTACTTC.

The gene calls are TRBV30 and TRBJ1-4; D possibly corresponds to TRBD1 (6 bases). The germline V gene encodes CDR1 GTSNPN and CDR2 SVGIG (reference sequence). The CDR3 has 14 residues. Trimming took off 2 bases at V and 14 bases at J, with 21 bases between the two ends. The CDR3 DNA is TGTGCCTGGAGTCAGGGAGGGGGAGGGAAAACTCTGTTTTTT. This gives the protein CAWSQGGGGKTLFF.